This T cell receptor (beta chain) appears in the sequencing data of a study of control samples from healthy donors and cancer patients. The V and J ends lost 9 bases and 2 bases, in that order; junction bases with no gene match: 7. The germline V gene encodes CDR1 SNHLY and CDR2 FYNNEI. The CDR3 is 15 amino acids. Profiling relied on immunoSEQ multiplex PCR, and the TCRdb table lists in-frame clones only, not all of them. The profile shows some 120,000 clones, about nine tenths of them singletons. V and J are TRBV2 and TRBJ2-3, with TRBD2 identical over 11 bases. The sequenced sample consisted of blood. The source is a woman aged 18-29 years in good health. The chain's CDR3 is CASGGLAGLTDTQYF. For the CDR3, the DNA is TGTGCCAGTGGCGGACTAGCGGGCCTCACAGATACGCAGTATTTT. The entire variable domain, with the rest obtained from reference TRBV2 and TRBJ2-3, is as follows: EPEVTQTPSHQVTQMGQEVILRCVPISNHLYFYWYRQILGQKVEFLVSFYNNEISEKSEIFDDQFSVERPDGSNFTLKIRSTKLEDSAMYFCASGGLAGLTDTQYFGPGTRLTVL.